This TCR beta chain was captured in a study of blood T cell repertoires in COVID-19. Study-wide background: T cells, B-cell-depleted T cells, or PBMCs supplied cDNA or gDNA.

Germline-derived CDR1 and CDR2 are SGDLS and YYNGEE. The CDR3 is 14 amino acids. Trimming removed 0 bases from V and 0 bases from J, with 7 bases in between. This clone was recorded once. Sequencing was performed with immunoSEQ multiplex PCR; in TCRdb, only in-frame clones are kept and a portion is missing. The sample holds roughly 75,000 clones, 90% seen once. The source of this sequence is a human donor in a cohort sampled during active COVID-19. The chain employs TRBV9 and TRBJ2-7, with no clear D. Material for sequencing was peripheral blood. The CDR3 region is CASSVGSGSYEQYF. Written as DNA, the CDR3 is TGTGCCAGCAGCGTAGGGTCAGGCTCCTACGAGCAGTACTTC. Full variable domain (rest looked up from reference TRBV9 and TRBJ2-7): DSGVTQTPKHLITATGQRVTLRCSPRSGDLSVYWYQQSLDQGLQFLIQYYNGEERAKGNILERFSAQQFPDLHSELNLSSLELGDSALYFCASSVGSGSYEQYFGPGTRLTVT.